Listed below are T cell receptor beta chains from one sample, sequenced in a study of blood T cell repertoires in COVID-19. The protocol was immunoSEQ multiplex PCR, while the TCRdb copy is restricted to in-frame clones and leaves out a portion. The sample records a few hundred thousand clones, 90% being singletons. Sample: PBMCs or T cells enriched from blood (not recorded which). All receptors derive from a man between 18 and 29 years old who had recovered from COVID-19. Each CDR3 is given with its conserved first and last residue. A D gene is named only where the DNA matches it firmly. Size tells how often a clone was seen (once, few, many) or the class of an expanded clone, and some rows leave it out.

abundance	d_gene	v_gene	j_gene	CDR3aa	CDR3nt
-	-	TRBV29-1	TRBJ1-1	CSVGAHTEAFF	TGCAGCGTTGGGGCCCACACTGAAGCTTTCTTT
-	-	TRBV29-1	TRBJ1-1	CSAPDESLTEAFF	TGCAGCGCCCCCGATGAGTCCCTCACTGAAGCTTTCTTT
-	TRBD1	TRBV5-1	TRBJ2-2	CASSSTGADRGLRELFF	TGCGCCAGCAGCTCAACCGGGGCGGACAGGGGGCTCCGGGAGCTGTTTTTT
-	-	TRBV2	TRBJ1-5	CASTEGSGGQPQHF	TGTGCCAGCACCGAGGGGTCCGGGGGTCAGCCCCAGCATTTT
-	TRBD1	TRBV5-1	TRBJ1-1	CASSPLTGGTEAFF	TGCGCCAGCAGCCCCCTGACAGGGGGGACTGAAGCTTTCTTT
-	-	TRBV18	TRBJ1-4	CASSPYTTANEKLFF	TGTGCCAGCTCACCATACACAACCGCTAATGAAAAACTGTTTTTT
-	-	TRBV11-3	TRBJ2-7	CASSLDNSNEQYF	TGTGCCAGCAGCTTAGATAATAGCAACGAGCAGTACTTC
-	TRBD2	TRBV19	TRBJ2-4	CASSRRTSGVGAKNIQYF	TGTGCCAGTAGTCGAAGGACTAGCGGTGTCGGGGCCAAAAACATTCAGTACTTC
-	TRBD1	TRBV5-4	TRBJ2-1	CASSPGQGNNEQFF	TGTGCCAGCAGCCCGGGACAGGGCAACAATGAGCAGTTCTTC
-	-	TRBV4-1	TRBJ1-6	CASSQESGHRTLPSPLHF	TGCGCCAGCAGCCAAGAATCGGGACACCGAACCCTCCCCTCACCCCTCCACTTT
-	-	TRBV29-1	TRBJ2-7	CSVLGGPYEQYF	TGCAGCGTTCTAGGGGGACCTTACGAGCAGTACTTC
-	TRBD1	TRBV27	TRBJ1-2	CASSPVQGLYGYTF	TGTGCCAGCAGCCCAGTACAGGGGCTCTATGGCTACACCTTC
-	TRBD2	TRBV4-1	TRBJ2-1	CASSLLVAGTSGGGEQFF	TGCGCCAGCAGCCTACTGGTGGCCGGGACTAGCGGGGGGGGTGAGCAGTTCTTC
few	TRBD2	TRBV4-1	TRBJ2-2	CASSPGGLAGVGTGELFF	TGCGCCAGCAGCCCGGGGGGACTAGCGGGAGTTGGGACCGGGGAGCTGTTTTTT
-	TRBD1	TRBV27	TRBJ2-7	CASRLTGGTYEQYF	TGTGCCAGCAGGCTGACAGGGGGAACTTACGAGCAGTACTTC
once	-	TRBV10-3	TRBJ1-3	CAISDADSSGNTIYF	TGTGCCATCAGTGACGCAGATTCCTCTGGAAACACCATATATTTT
-	-	TRBV5-1	TRBJ2-1	CASSLASRSFNEQFF	TGCGCCAGCAGCTTGGCCTCGAGGTCCTTCAATGAGCAGTTCTTC
-	-	TRBV9	TRBJ2-7	CASSPTSLAREQYF	TGTGCCAGCAGCCCGACTAGTTTGGCGCGTGAGCAGTACTTC
-	TRBD1	TRBV7-8	TRBJ1-5	CASSLGTGGEPQHF	TGTGCCAGCAGCTTAGGGACAGGGGGCGAGCCCCAGCATTTT